The 21 T cell receptor beta chains below come from one sample, sequenced in a study of blood T cells in healthy people across ages. A second PCR of 7 to 11 cycles used a sample-barcoded 5' primer and a J-beta primer mix. Each CDR3 protein gets one entry after TCRdb re-called the 5' RACE reads with MiXCR. The table includes about 1.4 million distinct CDR3 sequences, approximately 63% detected once. Source material: blood. Source of these receptors: a young man in good health.

This clonotype was picked up one time. The V gene is TRBV20-1, the J gene TRBJ2-7, with TRBD1 matching over 11 bases. V lost 6 bases and J lost 3; bases outside the gene matches: 7. CDR3 length: 14 residues. Germline CDR1 DFQATT, CDR2 SNEGSKA (reference sequence). This CDR3 reads CSAFRDRGFYEQYF. For the CDR3, the DNA is TGCAGTGCCTTCCGGGACAGGGGGTTCTACGAGCAGTACTTC.

The V and J genes are TRBV15 and TRBJ2-5, with 7 bases identical to TRBD1. TRBJ2-7 explains the end of the DNA better; the J call may be wrong. CDR3 length: 16 residues. Germline V gene sequence: CDR1 LNHNV, CDR2 YYDKDF (reference sequence). In DNA, the CDR3 is TGTGCCACCAGCAGAGATCTAGGGACAGCCACCTACGAGCAGTACTTC. It yields the protein CATSRDLGTATYEQYF.

The chain has TRBV24-1 and TRBJ2-7; TRBD1 is a possible D gene (6 bases). Deletions cut 9 bases from V and 2 bases from J, with 10 bases between. The CDR3 has 12 residues. In germline, CDR1 is KGHDR, CDR2 SFDVKD. CDR3 sequence (DNA): TGTGCCACCGCAACAGGGCCCTACGAGCAGTACTTC. This codes for CATATGPYEQYF.

The chain links TRBV15 to TRBJ2-5, with D unresolved. The CDR3 loop spans 12 amino acids. Per germline, CDR1 LNHNV and CDR2 YYDKDF (reference sequence). V dropped 8 bases and J dropped 0 bases, with 7 bases sitting between them. The CDR3 is CATGEDQETQYF. CDR3 in DNA: TGTGCCACCGGGGAAGACCAAGAGACCCAGTACTTC.

The chain uses TRBV7-6 and TRBJ2-3; D possibly corresponds to TRBD2 (5 bases). CDR3 length: 16 residues. Germline V gene data show CDR1 as SGHVS and CDR2 as FNYEAQ. The germline V and J ends were trimmed by 5 bases and 0 bases, with 15 bases remaining between them. CDR3 in amino acids: CASSTYLAGSTDTQYF. The CDR3 DNA reads TGTGCCAGCAGCACATACCTAGCCGGTAGCACAGATACGCAGTATTTT.

This chain connects TRBV7-9 to TRBJ2-3; perhaps TRBD2 as D (5 bases). The germline V and J ends were trimmed by 4 bases and 6 bases, with 23 bases remaining between them. The CDR3 contains 17 residues. Germline V gene sequence: CDR1 SEHNR, CDR2 FQNEAQ (reference sequence). CDR3 sequence reads: CASSSINTGSFGDTQYF. As DNA, the CDR3 is TGTGCCAGCAGCTCCATAAACACGGGATCCTTCGGGGATACGCAGTATTTT.

The chain recombines TRBV7-9 with TRBJ2-3; no reliable D call. CDR3 size: 14 residues. The germline CDR1 and CDR2 sequences are SEHNR and FQNEAQ (reference sequence). Trimming cost V 6 bases and J 0 bases, with 10 bases left between them. The CDR3 loop reads CASSFGRSTDTQYF. CDR3 DNA sequence: TGTGCCAGCAGTTTTGGGCGGAGCACAGATACGCAGTATTTT.

In this sample, this clonotype turned up once. The V gene is TRBV7-9, the J gene TRBJ2-5; D possibly corresponds to TRBD1 (5 bases). CDR1 SEHNR and CDR2 FQNEAQ come from the germline V gene (reference sequence). CDR3 length equals 14 residues. Trimming removed 1 base from V and 5 bases from J, with 11 bases in between. The CDR3 sequence is CASSLGGLWETQYF. The CDR3 region has the DNA TGTGCCAGCAGCTTAGGGGGCCTCTGGGAGACCCAGTACTTC.

This clonotype appeared a few times. The chain has TRBV6-2 or TRBV6-3 and TRBJ2-7; D possibly uses TRBD1 or TRBD2 (5 bases each). V shed 5 bases and J shed 1 base, with 12 bases lying between them. This CDR3 has 14 amino acids. Germline CDR1 and CDR2: MNHEY and SVGEGT. In DNA form, the CDR3 reads TGTGCCAGCAGTACCCGGGACGGATCCTACGAGCAGTACTTC. Protein sequence: CASSTRDGSYEQYF.

This clonotype was counted between two and nine times. This chain joins TRBV7-2 and TRBJ2-1, with unresolved D. CDR3 length equals 14 residues. Trimming removed 3 bases at V and 4 bases at J, with 10 bases between. Per germline, CDR1 SGHTA and CDR2 FQGNSA. DNA of the CDR3: TGTGCCAGCAGCTTGAGGTCAGCATACAATGAGCAGTTCTTC. Its protein is CASSLRSAYNEQFF.

This chain links TRBV6-6 with TRBJ2-7; perhaps TRBD2 as D (5 bases). V was clipped by 2 bases and J by 6 bases, with 14 bases between them. The CDR3 is 14 residues long. CDR1 is MNHNY, CDR2 SVGAGI, per germline (reference sequence). The CDR3 nucleotides are TGTGCCAGCAGTTACGAGGGAGTGATAGTCGAGCAGTACTTC. Protein product: CASSYEGVIVEQYF.

The chain couples TRBV29-1 to TRBJ2-1; D possibly corresponds to TRBD2 (5 bases). Germline V gene data show CDR1 as SQVTM and CDR2 as ANQGSEA. CDR3 length equals 15 residues. Between the trimmed V and J ends, which lost 1 base and 5 bases, there was a span of 15 bases. The CDR3 spells CSVEVGQLGNNEQFF. As DNA, the CDR3 is TGCAGCGTTGAAGTAGGTCAGCTCGGGAACAATGAGCAGTTCTTC.

The chain is built from TRBV4-3 and TRBJ2-4; D possibly corresponds to TRBD2 (5 bases). V was cut by 0 bases and J by 13 bases, with 16 bases left in between. This CDR3 region has 14 residues. Germline V gives CDR1 LGHNA, CDR2 YSLEER. The chain's CDR3 is CASSQDRWESEQYF. The CDR3 region has the DNA TGCGCCAGCAGCCAAGATCGGTGGGAGTCTGAGCAGTACTTC.

V is TRBV6-4 and J is TRBJ1-2; D is ambiguous. Per the germline V gene, CDR1 is MRHNA and CDR2 is SNTAGT. The CDR3 covers 12 residues. The V gene lost 11 bases and the J gene lost 7 bases, with 17 bases spanning the gap. The CDR3 loop is CASKNPSGGYTF. Written as DNA, the CDR3 is TGTGCCTCGAAAAACCCTTCGGGTGGCTACACCTTC.

The chain carries TRBV10-3 and TRBJ2-7, with TRBD2 matching 8 bases. V lost 3 bases, J lost 0 bases, and 10 bases stayed unmatched. Germline values: CDR1 ENHRY, CDR2 SYGVKD. CDR3 length equals 17 residues. Here the CDR3 DNA reads TGTGCCATCAGTGATGTTTCGGGAGGGCACAGCTCCTACGAGCAGTACTTC. Amino acid sequence: CAISDVSGGHSSYEQYF.

This clonotype was observed a single time. CDR3 sequence (DNA): TGCGCCAGCAGCCAAGGGACCGAGACTAGCTCTAGCACAGATACGCAGTATTTT. Protein: CASSQGTETSSSTDTQYF. This rearrangement joins TRBV4-3 to TRBJ2-3; 7 nucleotides line up with TRBD2. The V gene end was trimmed by 1 base and the J gene end by 0 bases; junction bases not matched to a gene: 10. CDR3 size: 18 residues. Germline CDR1 reads LGHNA; CDR2 reads YSLEER.

Concerning this clonotype itself: At one end, the junction sequence differs from germline, possibly due to a read error. This chain connects TRBV7-7 to TRBJ2-2; D is perhaps TRBD2 (6 bases). In germline, CDR1 is SSHAT, CDR2 FNYEAQ (reference sequence). This CDR3 contains 15 residues. Here the CDR3 DNA reads TGTGCTAGCAGCAGGGACTCTTCGAGGGCCGGGGAGCTGTTTTTT. This encodes CASSRDSSRAGELFF.

The V and J genes are TRBV4-1 and TRBJ2-7; D assignment may be TRBD1 or TRBD2 (5 bases each). The CDR3 is 14 amino acids. Per the germline V gene, CDR1 is MGHRA and CDR2 is YSYEKL. Between the trimmed V and J ends, which lost 3 bases and 1 base, there was a span of 10 bases. The CDR3 DNA follows: TGCGCCAGCAGCCAGGGGACCATTTCCTACGAGCAGTACTTC. This encodes CASSQGTISYEQYF.

This clonotype was recorded at least ten times. The chain is built from TRBV7-9 and TRBJ2-1; 9 nucleotides line up with TRBD1. The V and J ends lost 4 bases and 4 bases, in that order; junction bases with no gene match: 5. The CDR3 has 15 residues. Germline loops: CDR1 SEHNR, CDR2 FQNEAQ (reference sequence). CDR3 nucleotide sequence: TGTGCCAGCAGCTCCGGGACAGGGATTTACAATGAGCAGTTCTTC. Translating it yields CASSSGTGIYNEQFF.

The chain carries TRBV4-3 and TRBJ1-5, with a weak D call TRBD1 (6 bases). This CDR3 comprises 16 residues. V was shortened by 0 bases and J by 0 bases, with 9 bases between the two germline ends. In germline, CDR1 is LGHNA, CDR2 YSLEER. The CDR3 reads CASSQDGGASNQPQHF. The CDR3 DNA reads TGCGCCAGCAGCCAAGACGGGGGGGCTAGCAATCAGCCCCAGCATTTT.

V is TRBV4-1 and J is TRBJ2-7; the D is unclear. Germline assignment: CDR1 MGHRA and CDR2 YSYEKL. CDR3 length equals 14 residues. V lost 1 base, J lost 0 bases, and 7 bases lay in between. The CDR3 coding sequence is TGCGCCAGCAGCCAAGGGTCTGCCTCCTACGAGCAGTACTTC. Translating gives CASSQGSASYEQYF.